This TCR beta chain is from a study of OX40 agonist ivuxolimab in advanced cancers. On the study more broadly: A history of anti-PD-1, anti-PD-L1 or anti-CTLA-4 therapy was acceptable, and about 37% had some.

About this clone: Its specificity is not known.

The CDR3 is 13 residues long. Germline-derived CDR1 and CDR2 are SGHTA and FQGTGA. The V end was cut by 4 bases, the J end by 0 bases, with 6 bases between. Assay: immunoSEQ multiplex PCR; the TCRdb copy retains only in-frame clones and omits some. Among tens of thousands of clones listed, about 83% were seen once. Broader study findings: By week 6 at 0.1 to 3.0 mg/kg, blood CD4+ and CD8+ T cells had expanded clonally.

This clonotype was obtained from an adult with an advanced solid tumor such as melanoma, head and neck, liver or kidney cancer. The rearrangement links TRBV7-3 to TRBJ1-1, with D uncertain. Source: CD4+ or CD8+ T cells sorted from blood, taken in a trial of the OX40 agonist ivuxolimab. For the CDR3, the DNA is TGTGCCAGCAGCTCTAGACTGAACACTGAAGCTTTCTTT. It is translated as CASSSRLNTEAFF.